This T cell receptor beta chain was identified during a study of blood T cell repertoires in COVID-19 (dated by TCRdb to 2019 to 2021). About the study as a whole: Samples from collaborators originated in the United States, Italy and Spain and spanned both the acute and convalescent phases of COVID-19. The prospective study material was composed of cDNA or gDNA derived from T cells, B-cell-depleted T cells, or PBMCs. Subjects who had been exposed to COVID-19, were actively infected with it, or had recovered from it provided the deeply sampled blood TCRbeta repertoires that made up the dataset. The repertoires were released in a freely available public database meant as a resource for research on the immune response to SARS-CoV-2. Samples were obtained from the ongoing ImmuneRACE study (first 160 participants) and from 1,254 subjects provided by 6 global collaborators. The sample metadata nearly always contained a de-identified subject ID, COVID-19 status, age in years and sex. Where available, HLA class I and class II types were taken from metadata supplied by the sample provider and were not determined by assay-based typing. Here is what the overall study found, with its caveats: The amount of clinical and demographic metadata varied by source and participant and was provided uncurated.

TCRbeta CDR3 regions were amplified from genomic DNA using the immunoSEQ Assay, a bias-controlled multiplex PCR. The study's processing was this. The number of nucleated cells in each sample was estimated by amplification of reference gene primers within the assay. To quantify the absolute abundance of each unique TCRbeta CDR3 rearrangement, sequence reads were collapsed and filtered. For each sample, productive Simpson clonality was calculated as the square root of Simpson's diversity index over productive rearrangements. What TCRdb holds here is the immuneACCESS table cut down to in-frame rearrangements. Part of the clones is not present; checked against another copy, under half of the missing clones reflect an unresolved V gene, and the others are unexplained. V and J calls and clone size are given by that table; D and trimming were obtained from the DNA. This sample gives a few hundred thousand clones in total; approximately 90% of them show up just once. The ten largest clones add up to about 10% of the sample.

In the prospective study, participants were about 18 to 95 years old, resided in about two dozen geographic areas of the United States, and were enrolled through a virtual design. To assign participants to cohorts, the prospective study relied on clinical history that participants themselves reported in a screening survey and a study questionnaire. Recovered participants in ImmuneRACE Cohort 3 were defined as having two consecutive negative NP/OP PCR tests, clearance from a healthcare professional, or resolution of symptoms. In the prospective study, whole blood, serum and a nasopharyngeal or oropharyngeal swab were collected from each participant by mobile phlebotomists. Participants in the prospective study had the option to provide additional blood draws and questionnaires over an approximately 2-month period. Blood samples from the prospective study were shipped frozen or at room temperature prior to DNA extraction.

The germline ends are 9 bases apart after V is trimmed by 0 bases and J by 4 bases. Taken from cysteine to phenylalanine, the CDR3 has 15 residues. The CDR3 DNA has 45 bases and is translated from base 1. Sequences LNHNV (CDR1) and YYDKDF (CDR2) are obtained from the germline V gene (reference sequence). In the case of this clone: What this receptor recognizes is not known. No quality values exist for individual bases; no much larger clone is one base distant.

Material: PBMCs or T cells enriched from blood (not recorded which). This sequence was found in a woman younger than 30 who had recovered from COVID-19. This sequence uses TRBV15 and TRBJ1-4; tentative D gene TRBD1, with 5 bases matching. CDR3 loop: CATSRDRQGNEKLFF. The nucleotide sequence is TGTGCCACCAGCAGAGATAGGCAGGGTAATGAAAAACTGTTTTTT.